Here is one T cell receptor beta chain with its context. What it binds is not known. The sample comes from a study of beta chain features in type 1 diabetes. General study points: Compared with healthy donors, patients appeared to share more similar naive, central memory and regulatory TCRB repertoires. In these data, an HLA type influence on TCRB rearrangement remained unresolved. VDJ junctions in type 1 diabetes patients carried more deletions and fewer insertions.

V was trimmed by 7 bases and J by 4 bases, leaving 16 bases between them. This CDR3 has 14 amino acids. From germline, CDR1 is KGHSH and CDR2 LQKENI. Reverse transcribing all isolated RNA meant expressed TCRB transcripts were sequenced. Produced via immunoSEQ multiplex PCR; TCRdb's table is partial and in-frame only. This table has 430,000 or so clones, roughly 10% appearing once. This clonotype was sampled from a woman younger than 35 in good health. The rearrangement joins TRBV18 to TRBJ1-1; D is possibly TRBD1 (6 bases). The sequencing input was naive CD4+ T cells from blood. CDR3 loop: CASFLGRGATEAFF. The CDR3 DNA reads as TGTGCCAGCTTCCTGGGGCGGGGGGCCACTGAAGCTTTCTTT.